One sample yielded the 5 T cell receptor beta chains listed below, sequenced in a study of blood T cell repertoires in COVID-19. TCRdb's copy holds only in-frame clones and misses some; the assay was immunoSEQ multiplex PCR. The sample yields about 240,000 clones, around nine tenths seen once. Sequences were obtained from PBMCs or T cells enriched from blood (not recorded which). These receptor sequences come from a woman aged 30 to 39 who had recovered from COVID-19.

The chain combines TRBV9 with TRBJ2-3; D perhaps matches TRBD2 (6 bases). Trimming pared 0 bases from V and 2 bases from J, leaving 10 bases between. Germline CDR1 SGDLS, CDR2 YYNGEE. The CDR3 extends over 15 amino acids. CDR3: CASSVDGRDTDTQYF. CDR3 in DNA: TGTGCCAGCAGCGTAGACGGGCGGGACACAGATACGCAGTATTTT.

The chain couples TRBV20-1 to TRBJ2-3; D unclear. Germline V gives CDR1 DFQATT, CDR2 SNEGSKA (reference sequence). CDR3 size: 11 residues. Trimming shortened V by 4 bases and J by 7 bases, and 9 bases separated the two germline ends. The CDR3 region is CSATGRNTQYF. CDR3 bases: TGCAGTGCTACAGGCCGAAATACGCAGTATTTT.

This clone was counted once. The genes are TRBV5-4 and TRBJ2-2, with D unclear. V lost 0 bases to trimming and J lost 0 bases, with 9 bases between them. Germline assignment: CDR1 SGHNT and CDR2 YYREEE (reference sequence). CDR3 length equals 16 residues. In nucleotides, the CDR3 is TGTGCCAGCAGCTTGGGGAGCAGAACGAACACCGGGGAGCTGTTTTTT. Translation gives CASSLGSRTNTGELFF.

The count of this clone is one. The chain uses TRBV28 and TRBJ1-2; maybe TRBD1 (5 bases). V was cut by 1 base and J by 4 bases, with 10 bases left in between. Per germline, CDR1 MDHEN and CDR2 SYDVKM. The CDR3 consists of 14 residues. This chain's CDR3 is CASSLLGGFYGYTF. The CDR3 nucleotides read TGTGCCAGCAGTTTATTGGGGGGATTCTATGGCTACACCTTC.

This clone was seen a single time. The V and J genes are TRBV4-2 and TRBJ2-1; D may be TRBD2 (7 bases). The germline V gene has CDR1 LGHNA and CDR2 YNFKEQ. The V end lost 5 bases, the J end lost 1 base, and 15 bases lay between the germline ends. This CDR3 is built from 16 residues. CDR3 DNA: TGTGCCAGCAGCAAGGGGGGGCAGGGATCCTACAATGAGCAGTTCTTC. Translated, it gives CASSKGGQGSYNEQFF.